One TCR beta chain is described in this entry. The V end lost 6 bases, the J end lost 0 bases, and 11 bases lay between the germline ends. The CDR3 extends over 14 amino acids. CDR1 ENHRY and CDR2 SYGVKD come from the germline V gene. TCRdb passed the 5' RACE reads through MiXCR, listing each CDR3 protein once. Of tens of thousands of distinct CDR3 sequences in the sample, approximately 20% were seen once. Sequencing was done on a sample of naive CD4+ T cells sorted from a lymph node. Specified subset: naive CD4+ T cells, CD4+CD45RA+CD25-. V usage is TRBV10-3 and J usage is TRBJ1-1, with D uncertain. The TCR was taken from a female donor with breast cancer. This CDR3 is CAIRERVLNTEAFF. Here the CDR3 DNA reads TGTGCCATCAGGGAAAGGGTCCTGAACACTGAAGCTTTCTTT.